Listed here is a single TCR beta chain. This entry belongs to a study of blood T cell repertoires in COVID-19. Germline values: CDR1 MDHEN, CDR2 SYDVKM. The CDR3 contains 14 residues. Unmatched junction bases numbered 9, after V lost 4 bases and J lost 10 bases. Data came from immunoSEQ multiplex PCR; TCRdb stores just in-frame clones and leaves some out. The repertoire includes about 170,000 clones, approximately 89% of them detected once, and approximately 3.5% sits in the top ten. V gene TRBV28 combines with J gene TRBJ2-1, with TRBD2 matching 8 bases. The sequence came from a man between 65 and 85 years old with acute or convalescent COVID-19. Input material: peripheral blood. CDR3 residues: CASSWYGLAGEQFF. CDR3 sequence (DNA): TGTGCCAGCAGTTGGTATGGACTAGCCGGGGAGCAGTTCTTC.